This T cell receptor (beta chain) is drawn from a study of T cell responses to AZD1222 COVID-19 vaccine. Method: immunoSEQ multiplex PCR; TCRdb's copy keeps in-frame clones and lacks some. The sample consists of 90,000 to 120,000 clones, just over 90% of them appearing once. Comments on this clone: The target antigen is unknown.

Between the trimmed V and J ends, which lost 0 bases and 0 bases, there was a span of 5 bases. The CDR3 length is 14 residues. The germline V gene has CDR1 PRHDT and CDR2 FYEKMQ (reference sequence). Study-wide results and limits: Donors were chiefly white British, with a greater number of females, and clonal diversity was perhaps underestimated.

Sequencing used peripheral blood, obtained 28 days after the second AZD1222 dose. The TCR comes from an adult who received the AZD1222 COVID-19 vaccine. This chain joins TRBV13 and TRBJ1-1; D ambiguous. CDR3 sequence (DNA): TGTGCCAGCAGCTTAGGCCGGCTGAACACTGAAGCTTTCTTT. Translation: CASSLGRLNTEAFF.